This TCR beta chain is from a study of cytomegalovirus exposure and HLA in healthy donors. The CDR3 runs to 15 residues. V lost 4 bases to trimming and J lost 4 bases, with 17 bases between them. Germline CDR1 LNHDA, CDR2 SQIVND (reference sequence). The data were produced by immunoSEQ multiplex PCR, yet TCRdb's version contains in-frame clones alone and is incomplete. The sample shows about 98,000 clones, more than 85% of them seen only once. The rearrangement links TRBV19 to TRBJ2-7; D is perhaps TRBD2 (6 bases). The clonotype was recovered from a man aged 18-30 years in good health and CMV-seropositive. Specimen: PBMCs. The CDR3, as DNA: TGTGCCAGTAGTAGGTGGGAGGCCCCTCGTTACGAGCAGTACTTC. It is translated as CASSRWEAPRYEQYF.